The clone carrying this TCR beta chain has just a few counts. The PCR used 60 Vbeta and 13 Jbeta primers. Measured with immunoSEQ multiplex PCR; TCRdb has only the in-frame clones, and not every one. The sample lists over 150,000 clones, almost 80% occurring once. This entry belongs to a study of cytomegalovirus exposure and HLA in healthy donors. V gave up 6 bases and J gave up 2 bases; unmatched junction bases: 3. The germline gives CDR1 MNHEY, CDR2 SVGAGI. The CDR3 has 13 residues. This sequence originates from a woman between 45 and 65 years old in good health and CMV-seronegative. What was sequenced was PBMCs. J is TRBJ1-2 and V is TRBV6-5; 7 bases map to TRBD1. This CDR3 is CASRETGNYGYTF. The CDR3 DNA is TGTGCCAGCAGAGAGACAGGGAACTATGGCTACACCTTC.